The 13 T cell receptor beta chains reported below all come from one sample, sequenced in a study of T cell repertoires in ileal Crohn's disease. Sequenced by immunoSEQ multiplex PCR; TCRdb stores in-frame clones only, minus some. The sample consists of about 17,000 clones, 50% to 75% of them appearing once. The sample consisted of ileal tissue. Receptors originate from an adult with Crohn's disease.

The J gene is TRBJ2-7, the V gene TRBV19; 7 bases are a match to TRBD2. CDR1 LNHDA and CDR2 SQIVND come from the germline V gene (reference sequence). With 4 bases clipped from V and 7 bases from J, the junction kept 7 bases outside the gene matches. CDR3 length: 13 residues. The CDR3 region is CASSTPLGGEQYF. The CDR3 DNA is TGTGCCAGTAGTACCCCCCTGGGGGGGGAGCAGTACTTC.

V usage is TRBV28 and J usage is TRBJ2-7, with D uncertain. The V gene lost 3 bases and the J gene lost 5 bases, with 17 bases spanning the gap. This CDR3 is 15 amino acids long. Germline CDR1 is MDHEN and CDR2 is SYDVKM. DNA for the CDR3: TGTGCCAGCAGTTTCACCGAACGTCCTATCCACGAGCAGTACTTC. As protein: CASSFTERPIHEQYF.

The genes are TRBV18 and TRBJ2-7; 9 bases fit TRBD1. J was trimmed by 4 bases and V by 3 bases; bases with no gene match: 4. CDR3 length equals 14 residues. The germline V gene encodes CDR1 KGHSH and CDR2 LQKENI. The CDR3 sequence is CASSPRTGVYEQYF. In DNA, the CDR3 is TGTGCCAGCTCACCCCGGACAGGGGTATACGAGCAGTACTTC.

Details on this clone: Germline and junction disagree at one end, which may indicate a read error. V gene TRBV7-7 combines with J gene TRBJ2-1; 8 positions agree with TRBD2. Germline CDR1 reads SSHAT; CDR2 reads FNYEAQ (reference sequence). This CDR3 has 16 amino acids. The CDR3 spells CASSLKRGSSYNEQFF. Written as DNA, the CDR3 is TGTGCTAGCAGCCTAAAGCGGGGGAGCTCCTACAATGAGCAGTTCTTC.

This clone has only one observation. The chain uses TRBV29-1 and TRBJ2-4; D remains unclear. V was cut by 4 bases and J by 3 bases, with 10 bases left in between. Germline CDR1 SQVTM, CDR2 ANQGSEA. The CDR3 covers 13 residues. Written as DNA, the CDR3 is TGCAGCGTTGCCGTTTACGGCAAAAACATTCAGTACTTC. It yields the protein CSVAVYGKNIQYF. Filled out from reference TRBV29-1 and TRBJ2-4, the complete variable domain reads SAVISQKPSRDICQRGTSLTIQCQVDSQVTMMFWYRQQPGQSLTLIATANQGSEATYESGFVIDKFPISRPNLTFSTLTVSNMSPEDSSIYLCSVAVYGKNIQYFGAGTRLSVL.

The V and J genes are TRBV7-9 and TRBJ2-7; no firm D call. Germline V gene data show CDR1 as SEHNR and CDR2 as FQNEAQ (reference sequence). V shed 5 bases and J shed 2 bases, with 16 bases lying between them. The CDR3 spans 15 residues. Here the CDR3 DNA reads TGTGCCAGCAGCCTCCCTGGCAGGCCCACCTACGAGCAGTACTTC. This codes for CASSLPGRPTYEQYF. Together with reference TRBV7-9 and TRBJ2-7, the CDR3 gives the full variable domain: DTGVSQNPRHKITKRGQNVTFRCDPISEHNRLYWYRQTLGQGPEFLTYFQNEAQLEKSRLLSDRFSAERPKGSFSTLEIQRTEQGDSAMYLCASSLPGRPTYEQYFGPGTRLTVT.

The chain recombines TRBV9 with TRBJ1-2; TRBD1 matches at 7 bases. The V segment lost 0 bases and the J segment 4 bases; nucleotides outside the gene matches: 6. The CDR3 is 15 amino acids. Germline loops: CDR1 SGDLS, CDR2 YYNGEE. DNA for the CDR3: TGTGCCAGCAGCGTAGGGTTGGGGACAGTCTATGGCTACACCTTC. It specifies CASSVGLGTVYGYTF.

This clone was counted a few times. The J gene is TRBJ1-1, the V gene TRBV7-6; D is perhaps TRBD1 (5 bases). Germline V gene data show CDR1 as SGHVS and CDR2 as FNYEAQ. The CDR3 covers 14 residues. V lost 5 bases to trimming and J lost 0 bases, with 10 bases between them. The CDR3 loop reads CASSPGAVNTEAFF. The CDR3, as DNA: TGTGCCAGCAGCCCTGGGGCGGTGAACACTGAAGCTTTCTTT.

V is TRBV19 and J is TRBJ1-5; D is unresolved. CDR1 and CDR2 (germline): LNHDA, SQIVND (reference sequence). Trimming removed 1 base at V and 5 bases at J, with 9 bases between. The CDR3 loop spans 14 amino acids. CDR3 sequence (DNA): TGTGCCAGTAGTATAGGAGGCTGGGATCAGCCCCAGCATTTT. Amino acid sequence: CASSIGGWDQPQHF. Complete variable domain (other parts from reference TRBV19 and TRBJ1-5): DGGITQSPKYLFRKEGQNVTLSCEQNLNHDAMYWYRQDPGQGLRLIYYSQIVNDFQKGDIAEGYSVSREKKESFPLTVTSAQKNPTAFYLCASSIGGWDQPQHFGDGTRLSIL.

This chain uses TRBV10-3 with TRBJ2-5, with a possible D match to TRBD1 (5 bases). The J call may not be correct, given that the DNA end is closer to TRBJ2-7. The CDR3 has 11 residues. Germline values: CDR1 ENHRY, CDR2 SYGVKD. CDR3 amino acids: CAISTGNEQYF. The CDR3 DNA reads as TGTGCCATCAGTACAGGAAACGAGCAGTACTTC.

The chain couples TRBV28 to TRBJ1-1; weak D call: TRBD1 (6 bases). V was cut by 5 bases and J by 13 bases, with 20 bases left in between. Germline-derived CDR1 and CDR2 are MDHEN and SYDVKM. There are 13 residues in the CDR3. The DNA for the CDR3 is TGTGCCAGCAGTCCAGGACAGACCCGTGTTGATTTCTTT. It translates to CASSPGQTRVDFF.

V is TRBV15 and J is TRBJ1-1, with 7 bases aligning to TRBD1. V gave up 5 bases and J gave up 7 bases; unmatched junction bases: 13. This CDR3 region has 15 residues. Per germline, CDR1 LNHNV and CDR2 YYDKDF (reference sequence). As DNA, the CDR3 is TGTGCCACCAGCGACCTAAGGGACAGTACATTTGAAGCTTTCTTT. This codes for CATSDLRDSTFEAFF.

The chain carries TRBV7-2 and TRBJ2-7; 10 nucleotides align to TRBD2. In germline, CDR1 is SGHTA, CDR2 FQGNSA. V shed 5 bases, J shed 2 bases, and the junction held 6 bases outside the gene matches. This CDR3 has 15 residues. CDR3 region: CASSTGTSVAYEQYF. CDR3 sequence (DNA): TGTGCCAGCAGCACCGGGACTAGCGTAGCCTACGAGCAGTACTTC.